The 28 T cell receptor beta chains presented below share a single source sample, sequenced in a study of T cells expressing NK-cell markers. TCRdb derives one entry per CDR3 protein from the 5' RACE reads, leaving out DNA. The listing contains 500,000 to 700,000 distinct CDR3 sequences. Sequenced sample: blood T cells: a sorted CD56 or NKG2C T cell subset, CD4+ or CD8+ T cells, or bulk PBMC T cells (not recorded which). These receptors were obtained from a man aged 18 to 35 in good health.

The chain recombines TRBV7-6 with TRBJ2-3; the D gene TCRdb calls, TRBD1, cannot be checked with no DNA. Germline loops: CDR1 SGHVS, CDR2 FNYEAQ. This CDR3 is built from 16 residues. CDR3 in amino acids: CASSQRVRGSTDTQYF. Looking up the rest from reference TRBV7-6 and TRBJ2-3 gives the full variable domain: GAGVSQSPRYKVTKRGQDVALRCDPISGHVSLYWYRQALGQGPEFLTYFNYEAQQDKSGLPNDRFSAERPEGSISTLTIQRTEQRDSAMYRCASSQRVRGSTDTQYFGPGTRLTVL.

The chain uses TRBV27 and TRBJ1-6; the D call from TCRdb, TRBD1, cannot be confirmed without DNA. Germline assignment: CDR1 MNHEY and CDR2 SMNVEV (reference sequence). This CDR3 contains 15 residues. The CDR3 here is CASRFRQGHNSPLHF.

The chain combines TRBV5-1 with TRBJ2-1; as DNA is missing, the TRBD2 call by TCRdb cannot be tested. Germline V lookup: CDR1 SGHRS, CDR2 YFSETQ. CDR3 size: 17 residues. CDR3 sequence reads: CASSLVVAASSYNEQFF.

The chain uses TRBV5-1 and TRBJ1-6. Germline V gives CDR1 SGHRS, CDR2 YFSETQ. There are 14 residues in the CDR3. The CDR3 reads CASSKDFPNSPLHF.

This chain links TRBV5-1 with TRBJ2-1; as DNA is missing, the TRBD1 call by TCRdb cannot be tested. Germline CDR1 is SGHRS and CDR2 is YFSETQ. This CDR3 is built from 15 residues. The CDR3 here is CASSFGTTGLGEQFF.

The chain is built from TRBV5-1 and TRBJ2-1; TCRdb's assignment of TRBD2 cannot be checked, as there is no DNA. Looked up from germline, CDR1 is SGHRS and CDR2 is YFSETQ. The CDR3 is 18 residues long. The CDR3 here is CASSIPGAASGRGAQQFF.

The rearrangement uses TRBV27 and TRBJ2-6; the TRBD1 assignment by TCRdb is unverifiable without DNA. Germline V gene data show CDR1 as MNHEY and CDR2 as SMNVEV (reference sequence). The length of the CDR3 is 16 residues. The CDR3 loop reads CASSRSGGTGANVLTF.

This sequence joins TRBV6-4 and TRBJ2-2. This CDR3 comprises 16 residues. The V gene's germline CDR1 is MRHNA and CDR2 SNTAGT. The CDR3 loop reads CASQPQGVANTGELFF.

The CDR3 is CASYRQGISDTQYF. This sequence joins TRBV12-3 or TRBV12-4 and TRBJ2-3; TCRdb names TRBD2, which stays unverified in the absence of DNA. The CDR3 is 14 residues long.

The gene calls are TRBV5-6 and TRBJ2-3. There are 17 residues in the CDR3. Looked up from germline, CDR1 is SGHDT and CDR2 is YYEEEE. The CDR3 here is CASSLSRTFVSTDTQYF.

CDR3 sequence reads: CASSEPGRSSTDTQYF. J is TRBJ2-3 and V is TRBV25-1; TCRdb's D call, TRBD1, is unchecked because there is no DNA. This CDR3 region has 16 residues. Germline assignment: CDR1 MGHDK and CDR2 SYGVNS. Variable domain in full (rest from reference TRBV25-1 and TRBJ2-3): EADIYQTPRYLVIGTGKKITLECSQTMGHDKMYWYQQDPGMELHLIHYSYGVNSTEKGDLSSESTVSRIRTEHFPLTLESARPSHTSQYLCASSEPGRSSTDTQYFGPGTRLTVL.

CDR3 residues: CSARLQGRNIQYF. The chain links TRBV20-1 to TRBJ2-4; TCRdb calls TRBD1, which cannot be checked without DNA. The germline V gene encodes CDR1 DFQATT and CDR2 SNEGSKA (reference sequence). This CDR3 has 13 amino acids.

V usage is TRBV7-6 and J usage is TRBJ2-3; with no DNA, the TCRdb D assignment of TRBD1 cannot be verified. Germline V gives CDR1 SGHVS, CDR2 FNYEAQ. The CDR3 has 14 residues. CDR3 loop: CATGVTGSTDTQYF.

The chain uses TRBV10-3 and TRBJ2-1; checking the TCRdb D call of TRBD2 is not possible without DNA. This CDR3 region has 14 residues. Germline V gives CDR1 ENHRY, CDR2 SYGVKD. This CDR3 is CAIRAGLNDNEQFF.

The chain joins TRBV29-1 to TRBJ2-2; the D gene TCRdb calls, TRBD2, cannot be checked with no DNA. From germline, CDR1 is SQVTM and CDR2 ANQGSEA. This CDR3 is built from 15 residues. The CDR3 region is CAGGGMFLNTGELFF.

This chain links TRBV12-3 or TRBV12-4 with TRBJ1-6; TCRdb designates TRBD1, a call that cannot be tested without DNA. CDR3 size: 17 residues. CDR3 loop: CASSLAQGVSYNSPLHF.

The V call is TRBV27, the J call TRBJ1-4. CDR1 is MNHEY, CDR2 SMNVEV, per germline (reference sequence). The CDR3 extends over 15 amino acids. The CDR3: CASSPRGVGEEKLFF. Combining the CDR3 with reference TRBV27 and TRBJ1-4 gives the whole variable domain EAQVTQNPRYLITVTGKKLTVTCSQNMNHEYMSWYRQDPGLGLRQIYYSMNVEVTDKGDVPEGYKVSRKEKRNFPLILESPSPNQTSLYFCASSPRGVGEEKLFFGSGTQLSVL.

The CDR3 sequence is CATSRDGAAAGNQPQHF. This rearrangement joins TRBV15 to TRBJ1-5; TCRdb names TRBD1, which stays unverified in the absence of DNA. CDR3 length: 17 amino acids. Germline CDR1 is LNHNV and CDR2 is YYDKDF (reference sequence).

This sequence joins TRBV6-1 and TRBJ1-2; the D call from TCRdb, TRBD1, cannot be confirmed without DNA. Germline V CDR1 and CDR2: MNHNS, SASEGT. This CDR3 has 14 amino acids. CDR3 residues: CASSPVGGDYGYTF.

This chain links TRBV11-2 with TRBJ2-3; TCRdb names TRBD1, which stays unverified in the absence of DNA. Germline V gene lookup returns CDR1 SGHAT and CDR2 FQNNGV. CDR3 size: 14 residues. The CDR3: CASSRGQSTDTQYF.

The chain uses TRBV6-1 and TRBJ2-3; the TCRdb D gene call, TRBD1, has no DNA to confirm it. Germline values: CDR1 MNHNS, CDR2 SASEGT. The CDR3 length is 15 residues. The CDR3 protein is CASSPAGSGTDTQYF.

The V call is TRBV20-1, the J call TRBJ2-3; TCRdb's assignment of TRBD1 cannot be checked, as there is no DNA. CDR3 size: 15 residues. CDR1 is DFQATT and CDR2 is SNEGSKA in the germline V gene (reference sequence). CDR3 amino acids: CSAREEYSSGDTQYF.

The chain has TRBV9 and TRBJ2-1; TCRdb calls TRBD1, which cannot be checked without DNA. This CDR3 region has 15 residues. Germline V CDR1 and CDR2: SGDLS, YYNGEE. This CDR3 is CASSRVADSLNEQFF.

The genes are TRBV7-2 and TRBJ1-2; the D call from TCRdb, TRBD1, cannot be confirmed without DNA. Per the germline V gene, CDR1 is SGHTA and CDR2 is FQGNSA. This CDR3 comprises 13 residues. This CDR3 is CASSLGQGIGYTF.

The gene calls are TRBV29-1 and TRBJ2-1; the D call from TCRdb, TRBD2, cannot be confirmed without DNA. The CDR3 extends over 15 amino acids. CDR1 and CDR2 from the germline V gene are SQVTM and ANQGSEA. This CDR3 reads CSAHTGLARRNEQFF.

This CDR3 is CASSGMMDSPLHF. The V gene is TRBV10-1, the J gene TRBJ1-6; TCRdb indicates TRBD1, and absent DNA this call remains unverified. The CDR3 loop spans 13 amino acids. From germline, CDR1 is WNHNN and CDR2 SYGVQD (reference sequence).

The rearrangement uses TRBV7-2 and TRBJ2-3; TCRdb calls TRBD1, which cannot be checked without DNA. The germline CDR1 and CDR2 sequences are SGHTA and FQGNSA. The CDR3 runs 15 residues. CDR3 region: CASSQTGGTGDTQYF.

The chain combines TRBV20-1 with TRBJ1-1; TCRdb lists TRBD1, though no DNA is available to test this call. CDR1 and CDR2 (germline): DFQATT, SNEGSKA (reference sequence). CDR3 size: 15 residues. CDR3 protein: CSARDLRQGVTEAFF.